This entry describes one T cell receptor (beta chain). Its antigen is currently unknown. The source of the sample is a study of Graves' ophthalmopathy and Graves' hyperthyroidism. Amplification of the TCR beta CDR3 regions used RNA transcripts (as template). HTBI primers served in a first-round RT-PCR, which a second-round multiplex PCR followed. Each CDR3 protein gets one entry after TCRdb re-called the multiplex PCR reads with MiXCR. The data show over a million distinct CDR3 sequences, less than 45% seen once. Patients were left out if they had other autoimmune diseases, uncontrolled infections, pregnancy or lactation. The V and J ends lost 4 bases and 0 bases respectively, with 17 bases between them. CDR1 SGDLS and CDR2 YYNGEE come from the germline V gene. CDR3 size: 16 residues. General study results and limits: Ophthalmopathy and stable hyperthyroidism were discriminated by a 13-signature model, with over 85% sensitivity and about 82% specificity.

This sequence joins TRBV9 and TRBJ2-7; maybe TRBD1 (6 bases). This sequence was found in an adult man with Graves' hyperthyroidism. Sequencing used peripheral blood or thyroid tissue (not recorded which). The CDR3 nucleotides are TGTGCCAGCAGCCCGAGGGGGACCGCCAGCTCCTACGAGCAGTACTTC. As protein: CASSPRGTASSYEQYF.